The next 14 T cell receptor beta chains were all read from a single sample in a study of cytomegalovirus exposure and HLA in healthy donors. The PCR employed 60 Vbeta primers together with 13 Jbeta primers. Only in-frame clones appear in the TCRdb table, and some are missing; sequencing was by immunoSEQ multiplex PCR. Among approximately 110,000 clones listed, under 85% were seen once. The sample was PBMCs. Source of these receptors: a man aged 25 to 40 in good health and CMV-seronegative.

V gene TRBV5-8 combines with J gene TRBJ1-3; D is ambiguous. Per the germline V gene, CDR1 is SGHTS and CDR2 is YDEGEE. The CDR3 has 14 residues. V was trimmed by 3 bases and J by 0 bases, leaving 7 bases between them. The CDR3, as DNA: TGTGCCAGCAGCTCCCATAGCTCTGGAAACACCATATATTTT. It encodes CASSSHSSGNTIYF.

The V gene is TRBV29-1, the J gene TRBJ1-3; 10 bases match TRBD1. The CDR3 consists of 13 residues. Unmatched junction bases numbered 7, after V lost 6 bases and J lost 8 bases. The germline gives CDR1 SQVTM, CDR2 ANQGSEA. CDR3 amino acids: CSVKTGGLDTIYF. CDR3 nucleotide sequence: TGCAGCGTGAAGACAGGGGGCCTAGACACCATATATTTT.

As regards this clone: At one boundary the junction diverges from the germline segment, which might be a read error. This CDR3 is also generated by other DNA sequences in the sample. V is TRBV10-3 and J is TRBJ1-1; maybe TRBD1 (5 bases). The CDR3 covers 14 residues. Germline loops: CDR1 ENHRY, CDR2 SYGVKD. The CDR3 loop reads CAISESGGNTEAFF. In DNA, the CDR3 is TGTGCCATCAGTGAGTCGGGGGGGAACACTGAGGCTTTCTTT.

The CDR3 sequence: CASSLGVKSNQPQHF. For the CDR3, the DNA is TGTGCCAGTAGCCTAGGGGTAAAGTCCAATCAGCCCCAGCATTTT. V and J are TRBV19 and TRBJ1-5, with a tentative D call TRBD1 (5 bases). This CDR3 is built from 15 residues. The ends were cut back, 6 bases at V and 3 bases at J, with 15 bases in the middle. The germline CDR1 and CDR2 sequences are LNHDA and SQIVND (reference sequence).

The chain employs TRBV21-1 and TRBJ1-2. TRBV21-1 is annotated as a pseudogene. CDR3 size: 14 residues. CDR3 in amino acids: CASSPSQGGYGYTF. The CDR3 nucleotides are TGTGCCAGCAGCCCTAGCCAGGGAGGGTATGGCTACACCTTC.

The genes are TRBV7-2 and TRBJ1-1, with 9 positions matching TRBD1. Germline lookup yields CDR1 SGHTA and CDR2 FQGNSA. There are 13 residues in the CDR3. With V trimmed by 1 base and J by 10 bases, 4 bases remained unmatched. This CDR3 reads CASSLGDRVGAFF. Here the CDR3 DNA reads TGTGCCAGCAGCTTAGGGGACAGGGTGGGAGCTTTCTTT. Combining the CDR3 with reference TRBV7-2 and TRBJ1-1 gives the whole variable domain GAGVSQSPSNKVTEKGKDVELRCDPISGHTALYWYRQSLGQGLEFLIYFQGNSAPDKSGLPSDRFSAERTGGSVSTLTIQRTQQEDSAVYLCASSLGDRVGAFFGQGTRLTVV.

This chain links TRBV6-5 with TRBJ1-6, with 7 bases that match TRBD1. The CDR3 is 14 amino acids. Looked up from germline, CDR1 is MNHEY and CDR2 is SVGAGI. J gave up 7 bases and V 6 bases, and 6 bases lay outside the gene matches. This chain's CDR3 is CASRAGGSNSPLHF. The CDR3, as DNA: TGTGCCAGCAGGGCAGGGGGATCCAATTCACCCCTCCACTTT.

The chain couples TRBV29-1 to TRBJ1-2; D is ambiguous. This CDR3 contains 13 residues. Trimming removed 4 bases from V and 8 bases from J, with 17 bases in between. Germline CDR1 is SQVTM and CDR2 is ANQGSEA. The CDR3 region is CSVVVSMGDGYTF. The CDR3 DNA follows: TGCAGCGTTGTAGTCAGTATGGGAGACGGCTACACCTTC.

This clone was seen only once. The CDR3 loop reads CASSQDTGGRFTGELFF. As DNA, the CDR3 is TGCGCCAGCAGCCAAGATACTGGCGGGAGATTCACCGGGGAGCTGTTTTTT. The rearrangement joins TRBV4-1 to TRBJ2-2, with TRBD2 identical over 7 bases. Germline values: CDR1 MGHRA, CDR2 YSYEKL. CDR3 length: 17 residues. The J segment lost 4 bases and the V segment lost 0 bases, leaving 8 bases of the junction unmatched.

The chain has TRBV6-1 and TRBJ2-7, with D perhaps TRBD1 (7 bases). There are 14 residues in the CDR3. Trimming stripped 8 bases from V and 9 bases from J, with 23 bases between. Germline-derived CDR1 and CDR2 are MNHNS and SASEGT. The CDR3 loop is CASQRGLANFLQYF. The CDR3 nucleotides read TGTGCCAGCCAGAGGGGGCTAGCGAACTTTTTGCAGTACTTC.

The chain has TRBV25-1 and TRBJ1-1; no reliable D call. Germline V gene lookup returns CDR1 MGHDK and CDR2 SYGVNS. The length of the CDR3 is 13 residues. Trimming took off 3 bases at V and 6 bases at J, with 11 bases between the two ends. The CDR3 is CASSDHHKAEAFF. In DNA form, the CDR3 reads TGTGCCAGCAGTGACCATCACAAAGCTGAAGCTTTCTTT.

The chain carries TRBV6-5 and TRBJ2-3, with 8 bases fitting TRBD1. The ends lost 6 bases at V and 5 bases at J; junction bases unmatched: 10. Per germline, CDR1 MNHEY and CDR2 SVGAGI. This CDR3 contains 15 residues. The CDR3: CASRRTGPVGDTQYF. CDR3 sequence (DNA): TGTGCCAGCAGGCGGACAGGGCCCGTGGGAGATACGCAGTATTTT.

CDR3 sequence (DNA): TGTGCCAGCAGCCGGGATCATGAAGCTTTCTTT. It is translated as CASSRDHEAFF. The V and J genes are TRBV6-5 and TRBJ1-1; D is undetermined. V lost 6 bases and J 7 bases, leaving 9 bases between the germline ends. The germline gives CDR1 MNHEY, CDR2 SVGAGI. There are 11 residues in the CDR3.

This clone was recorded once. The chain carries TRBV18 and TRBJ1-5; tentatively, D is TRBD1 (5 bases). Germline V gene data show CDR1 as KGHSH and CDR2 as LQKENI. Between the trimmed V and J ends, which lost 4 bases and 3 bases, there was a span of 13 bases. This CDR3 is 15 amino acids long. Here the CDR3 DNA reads TGTGCCAGCTCACGGGCGGAAGGGGACAATCAGCCCCAGCATTTT. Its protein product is CASSRAEGDNQPQHF.